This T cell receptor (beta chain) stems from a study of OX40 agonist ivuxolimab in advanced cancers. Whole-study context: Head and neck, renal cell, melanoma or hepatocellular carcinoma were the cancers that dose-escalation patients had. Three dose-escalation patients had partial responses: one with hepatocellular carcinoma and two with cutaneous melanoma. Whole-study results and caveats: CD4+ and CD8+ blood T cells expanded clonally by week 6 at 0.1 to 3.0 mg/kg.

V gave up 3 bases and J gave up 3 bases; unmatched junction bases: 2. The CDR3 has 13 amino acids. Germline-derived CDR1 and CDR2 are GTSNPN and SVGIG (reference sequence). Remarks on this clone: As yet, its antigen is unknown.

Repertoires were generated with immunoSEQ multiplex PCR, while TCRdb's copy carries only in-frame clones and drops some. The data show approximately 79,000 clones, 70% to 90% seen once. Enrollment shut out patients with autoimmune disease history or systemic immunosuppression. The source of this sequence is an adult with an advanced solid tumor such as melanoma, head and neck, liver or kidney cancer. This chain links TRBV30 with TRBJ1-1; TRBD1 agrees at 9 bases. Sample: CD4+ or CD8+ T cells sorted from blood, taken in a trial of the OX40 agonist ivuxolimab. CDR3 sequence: CAWSGQGYTEAFF. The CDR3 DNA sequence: TGTGCCTGGAGCGGACAGGGGTACACTGAAGCTTTCTTT.